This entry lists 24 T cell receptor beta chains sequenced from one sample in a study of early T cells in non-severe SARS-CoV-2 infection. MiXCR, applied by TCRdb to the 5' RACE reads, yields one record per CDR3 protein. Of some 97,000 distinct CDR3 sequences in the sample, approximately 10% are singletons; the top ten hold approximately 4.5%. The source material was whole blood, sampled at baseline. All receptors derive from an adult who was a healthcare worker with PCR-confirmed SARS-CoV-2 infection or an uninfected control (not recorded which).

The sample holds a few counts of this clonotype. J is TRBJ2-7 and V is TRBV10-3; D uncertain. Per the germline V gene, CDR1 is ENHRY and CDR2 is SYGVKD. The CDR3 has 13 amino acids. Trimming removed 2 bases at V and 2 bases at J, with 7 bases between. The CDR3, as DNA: TGTGCCATCAGTGAGGGGAACACCTACGAGCAGTACTTC. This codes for CAISEGNTYEQYF.

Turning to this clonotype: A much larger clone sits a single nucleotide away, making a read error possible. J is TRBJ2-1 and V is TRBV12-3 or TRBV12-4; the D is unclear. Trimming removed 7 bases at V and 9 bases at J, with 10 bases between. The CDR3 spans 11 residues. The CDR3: CASTMVGEQFF. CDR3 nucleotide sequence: TGTGCCAGCACCATGGTCGGTGAGCAGTTCTTC.

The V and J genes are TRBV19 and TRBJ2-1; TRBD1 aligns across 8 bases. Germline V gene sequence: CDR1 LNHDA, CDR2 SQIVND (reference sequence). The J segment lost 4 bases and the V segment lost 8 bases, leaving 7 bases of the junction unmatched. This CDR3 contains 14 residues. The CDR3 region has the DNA TGTGCCAGTCGCAGACAGGGGATTTACAATGAGCAGTTCTTC. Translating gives CASRRQGIYNEQFF.

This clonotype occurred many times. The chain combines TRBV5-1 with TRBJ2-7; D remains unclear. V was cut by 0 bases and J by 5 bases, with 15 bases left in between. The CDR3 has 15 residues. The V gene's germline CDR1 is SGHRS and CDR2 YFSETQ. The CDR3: CASSLEGSSEDEQYF. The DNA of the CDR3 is TGCGCCAGCAGCTTGGAAGGCTCGTCAGAAGACGAGCAGTACTTC.

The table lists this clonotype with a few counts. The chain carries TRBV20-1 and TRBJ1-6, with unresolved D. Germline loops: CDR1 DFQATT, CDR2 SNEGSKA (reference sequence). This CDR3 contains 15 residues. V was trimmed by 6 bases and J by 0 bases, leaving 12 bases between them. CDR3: CSAAPGISYNSPLHF. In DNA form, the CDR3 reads TGCAGTGCAGCCCCAGGAATCTCCTATAATTCACCCCTCCACTTT.

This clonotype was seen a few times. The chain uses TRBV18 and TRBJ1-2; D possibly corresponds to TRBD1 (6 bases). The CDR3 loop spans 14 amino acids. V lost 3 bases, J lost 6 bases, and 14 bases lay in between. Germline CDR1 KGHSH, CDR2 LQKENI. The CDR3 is CASSPWSGGDGYTF. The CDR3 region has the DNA TGTGCCAGCTCACCCTGGTCTGGGGGCGATGGCTACACCTTC. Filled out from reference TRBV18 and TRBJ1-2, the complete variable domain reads NAGVMQNPRHLVRRRGQEARLRCSPMKGHSHVYWYRQLPEEGLKFMVYLQKENIIDESGMPKERFSAEFPKEGPSILRIQQVVRGDSAAYFCASSPWSGGDGYTFGSGTRLTVV.

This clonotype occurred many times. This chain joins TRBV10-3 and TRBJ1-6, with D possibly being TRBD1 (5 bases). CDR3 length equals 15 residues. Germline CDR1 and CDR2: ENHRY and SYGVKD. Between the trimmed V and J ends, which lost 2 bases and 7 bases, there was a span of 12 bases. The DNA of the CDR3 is TGTGCCATCAGTGAGCTGGGGGGTGGCAATTCACCCCTCCACTTT. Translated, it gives CAISELGGGNSPLHF.

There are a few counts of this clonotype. In nucleotides, the CDR3 is TGTGCCAGCAGTGCCGATGGCGCGCGTTCCTACGAGCAGTACTTC. Residues: CASSADGARSYEQYF. The V call is TRBV6-5, the J call TRBJ2-7; D remains ambiguous. CDR1 and CDR2 from the germline V gene are MNHEY and SVGAGI. This CDR3 spans 15 amino acids. V lost 5 bases and J 1 base, leaving 15 bases between the germline ends.

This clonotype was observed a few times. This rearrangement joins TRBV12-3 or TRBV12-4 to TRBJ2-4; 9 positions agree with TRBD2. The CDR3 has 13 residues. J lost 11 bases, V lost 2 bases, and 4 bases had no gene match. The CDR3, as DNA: TGTGCCAGCAGTTTAAAGGGACTAGCCCTTCAGTACTTC. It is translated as CASSLKGLALQYF.

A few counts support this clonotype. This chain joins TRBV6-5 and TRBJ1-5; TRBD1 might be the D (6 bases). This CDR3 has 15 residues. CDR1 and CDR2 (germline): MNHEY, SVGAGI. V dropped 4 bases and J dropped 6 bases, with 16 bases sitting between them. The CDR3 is CASSSLGGPGQPQHF. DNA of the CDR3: TGTGCCAGCAGTTCCTTGGGGGGGCCCGGTCAGCCCCAGCATTTT.

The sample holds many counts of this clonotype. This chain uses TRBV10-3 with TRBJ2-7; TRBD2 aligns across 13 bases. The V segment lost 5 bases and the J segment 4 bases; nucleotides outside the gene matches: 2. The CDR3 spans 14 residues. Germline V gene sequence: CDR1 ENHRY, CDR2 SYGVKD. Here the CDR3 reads CAISPGLAGYEQYF. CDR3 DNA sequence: TGTGCCATCAGTCCGGGACTAGCGGGGTACGAGCAGTACTTC.

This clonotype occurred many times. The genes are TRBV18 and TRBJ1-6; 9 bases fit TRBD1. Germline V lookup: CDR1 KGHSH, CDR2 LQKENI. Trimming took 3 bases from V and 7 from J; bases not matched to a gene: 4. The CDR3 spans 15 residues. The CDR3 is CASSPSGTGNSPLHF. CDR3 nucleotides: TGTGCCAGCTCACCTTCCGGGACAGGGAATTCACCCCTCCACTTT.

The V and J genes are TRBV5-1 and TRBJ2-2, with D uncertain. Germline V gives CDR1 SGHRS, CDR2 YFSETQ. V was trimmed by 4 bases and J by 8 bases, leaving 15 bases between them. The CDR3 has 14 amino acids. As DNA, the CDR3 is TGCGCCAGCAGCCCGGGCCTATACCTGGGGGAGCTGTTTTTT. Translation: CASSPGLYLGELFF.

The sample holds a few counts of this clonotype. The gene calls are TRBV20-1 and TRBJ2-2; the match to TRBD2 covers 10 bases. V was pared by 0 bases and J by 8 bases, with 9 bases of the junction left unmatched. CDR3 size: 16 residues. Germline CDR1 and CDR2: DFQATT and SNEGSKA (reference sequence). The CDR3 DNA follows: TGCAGTGCTAGAGATCCCCTAGCGGGAGTTCTGGGGGAGCTGTTTTTT. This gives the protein CSARDPLAGVLGELFF.

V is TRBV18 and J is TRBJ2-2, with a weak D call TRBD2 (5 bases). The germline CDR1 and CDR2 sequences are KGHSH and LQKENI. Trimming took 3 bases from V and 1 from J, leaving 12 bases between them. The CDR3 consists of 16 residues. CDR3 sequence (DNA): TGTGCCAGCTCACCCGGAGGCCAGAGGAACACCGGGGAGCTGTTTTTT. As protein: CASSPGGQRNTGELFF.

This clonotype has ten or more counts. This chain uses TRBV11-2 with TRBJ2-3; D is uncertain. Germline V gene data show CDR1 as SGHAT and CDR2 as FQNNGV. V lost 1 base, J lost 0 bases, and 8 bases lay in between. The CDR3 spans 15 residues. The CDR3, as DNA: TGTGCCAGCAGCTTAGGCCGAGCTAGCACAGATACGCAGTATTTT. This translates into CASSLGRASTDTQYF.

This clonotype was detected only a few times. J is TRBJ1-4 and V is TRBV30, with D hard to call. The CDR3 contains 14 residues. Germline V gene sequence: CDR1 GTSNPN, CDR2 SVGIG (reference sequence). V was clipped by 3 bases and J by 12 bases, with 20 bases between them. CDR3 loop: CAWRTQAHSEELFF. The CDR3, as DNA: TGTGCCTGGAGAACTCAGGCCCACTCCGAGGAACTGTTTTTT.

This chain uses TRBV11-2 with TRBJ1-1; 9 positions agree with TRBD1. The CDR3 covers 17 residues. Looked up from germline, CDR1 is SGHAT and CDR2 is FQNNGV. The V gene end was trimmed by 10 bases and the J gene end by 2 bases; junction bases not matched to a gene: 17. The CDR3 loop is CAIVRWGTGRKNTEAFF. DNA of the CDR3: TGTGCCATAGTGCGATGGGGGACAGGGAGGAAAAACACTGAAGCTTTCTTT. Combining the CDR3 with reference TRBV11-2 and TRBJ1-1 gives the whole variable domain EAGVAQSPRYKIIEKRQSVAFWCNPISGHATLYWYQQILGQGPKLLIQFQNNGVVDDSQLPKDRFSAERLKGVDSTLKIQPAKLEDSAVYLCAIVRWGTGRKNTEAFFGQGTRLTVV.

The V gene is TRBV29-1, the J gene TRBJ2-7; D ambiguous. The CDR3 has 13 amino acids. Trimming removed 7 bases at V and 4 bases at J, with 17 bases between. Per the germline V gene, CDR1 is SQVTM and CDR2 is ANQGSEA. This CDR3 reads CSALGQSIYEQYF. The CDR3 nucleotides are TGCAGCGCCCTTGGGCAGTCCATATACGAGCAGTACTTC.

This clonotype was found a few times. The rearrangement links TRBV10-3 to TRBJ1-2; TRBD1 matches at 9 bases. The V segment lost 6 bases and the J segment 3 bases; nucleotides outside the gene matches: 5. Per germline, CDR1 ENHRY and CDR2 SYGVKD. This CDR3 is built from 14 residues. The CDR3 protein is CAIRPGQGDYGYTF. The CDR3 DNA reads TGTGCCATCAGACCGGGACAGGGAGACTATGGCTACACCTTC.

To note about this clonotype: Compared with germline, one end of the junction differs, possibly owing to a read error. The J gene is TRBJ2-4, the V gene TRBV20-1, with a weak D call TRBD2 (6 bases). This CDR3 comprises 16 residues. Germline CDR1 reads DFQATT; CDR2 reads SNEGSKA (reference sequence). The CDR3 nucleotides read TGCAGTGCTAGGAGTTTGACGGGGGAAGCCAAAAACATTCAGAACTTC. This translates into CSARSLTGEAKNIQNF.

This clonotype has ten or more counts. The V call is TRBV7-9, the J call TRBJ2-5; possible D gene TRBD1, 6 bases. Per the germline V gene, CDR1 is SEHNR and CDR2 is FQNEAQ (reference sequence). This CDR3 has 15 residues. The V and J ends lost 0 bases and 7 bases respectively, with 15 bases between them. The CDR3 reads CASSLATGTYRTQYF. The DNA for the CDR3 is TGTGCCAGCAGCTTAGCTACCGGGACATATAGGACCCAGTACTTC.

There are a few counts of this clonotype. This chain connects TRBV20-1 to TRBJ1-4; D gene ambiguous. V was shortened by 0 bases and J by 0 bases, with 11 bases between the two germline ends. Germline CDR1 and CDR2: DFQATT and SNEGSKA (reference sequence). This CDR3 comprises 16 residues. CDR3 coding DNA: TGCAGTGCTAGAGATCGGGTCAGATCAACTAATGAAAAACTGTTTTTT. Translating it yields CSARDRVRSTNEKLFF.

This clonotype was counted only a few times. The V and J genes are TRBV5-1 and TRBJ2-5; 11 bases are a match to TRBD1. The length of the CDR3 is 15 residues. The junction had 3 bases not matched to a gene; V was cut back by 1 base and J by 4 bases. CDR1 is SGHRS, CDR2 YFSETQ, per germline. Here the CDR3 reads CASSLRGQGGETQYF. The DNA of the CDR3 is TGCGCCAGCAGCTTGCGGGGACAGGGGGGAGAGACCCAGTACTTC.